A selection of T cell receptor beta chains follows, all from one sample in a study of graft-versus-host responses after intestinal transplantation. Sequencing was performed with immunoSEQ multiplex PCR; in TCRdb, only in-frame clones are kept and a portion is missing. Found here are tens of thousands of clones, roughly 90% of them singletons; the top ten hold 1.5% to 2%. The sample consisted of PBMCs, taken 26 days after transplant. The receptors were gathered from a human patient who received an intestinal transplant, so some T cells may come from the graft donor. CDR3s include the opening cysteine and the closing phenylalanine or tryptophan. The order of the fields is CDR3 protein, CDR3 DNA, clone size, V gene, D gene, CDR3 length, J gene. The D gene is left open where the match is weak. Rows may omit the clone size; those that give it use once, few, many or a size class.

cdr3_aa: CASTTTGVNTGELFF
cdr3_nt: TGTGCCAGCACCACCACAGGCGTAAACACCGGGGAGCTGTTTTTT
clone_size: NA
v_call: TRBV7-3
d_call: NA
cdr3_length: 15
j_call: TRBJ2-2

cdr3_aa: CASTILAGGRNEQFF
cdr3_nt: TGTGCCAGCACCATACTAGCGGGAGGACGCAATGAGCAGTTCTTC
clone_size: NA
v_call: TRBV27
d_call: TRBD2
cdr3_length: 15
j_call: TRBJ2-1

cdr3_aa: CARSFSPLAKNIQYF
cdr3_nt: TGTGCCAGAAGCTTCTCCCCACTAGCCAAAAACATTCAGTACTTC
clone_size: NA
v_call: TRBV7-5
d_call: NA
cdr3_length: 15
j_call: TRBJ2-4

cdr3_aa: CASSPWTSGGSGELFF
cdr3_nt: TGCGCCAGCAGCCCATGGACTAGCGGGGGGTCCGGGGAGCTGTTTTTT
clone_size: NA
v_call: TRBV5-1
d_call: TRBD2
cdr3_length: 16
j_call: TRBJ2-2

cdr3_aa: CSVEIRQGTHEQYF
cdr3_nt: TGCAGCGTTGAAATCCGACAGGGTACCCACGAGCAGTACTTC
clone_size: NA
v_call: TRBV29-1
d_call: TRBD1
cdr3_length: 14
j_call: TRBJ2-7

cdr3_aa: CASGLPLYRGGPYEQYF
cdr3_nt: TGTGCTAGTGGTTTGCCCCTGTACAGGGGGGGCCCATACGAGCAGTACTTC
clone_size: NA
v_call: TRBV12-5
d_call: NA
cdr3_length: 17
j_call: TRBJ2-7

cdr3_aa: CASSAPGAGGPSSTDTQYF
cdr3_nt: TGTGCCAGCAGCGCCCCGGGGGCGGGGGGGCCCTCTAGCACAGATACGCAGTATTTT
clone_size: NA
v_call: TRBV5-4
d_call: TRBD2
cdr3_length: 19
j_call: TRBJ2-3

cdr3_aa: CASSGQAEKETQYF
cdr3_nt: TGTGCCAGCAGCGGACAGGCCGAAAAAGAGACCCAGTACTTC
clone_size: NA
v_call: TRBV28
d_call: TRBD1
cdr3_length: 14
j_call: TRBJ2-5

cdr3_aa: CASSYGQEESREQYF
cdr3_nt: TGTGCCAGCAGTTACGGCCAGGAGGAGTCGCGGGAGCAGTACTTC
clone_size: NA
v_call: TRBV6-5
d_call: TRBD2
cdr3_length: 15
j_call: TRBJ2-5

cdr3_aa: CASSPPGGINYEQYF
cdr3_nt: TGTGCCAGCAGTCCGCCAGGGGGAATAAACTACGAGCAGTACTTC
clone_size: once
v_call: TRBV5-8
d_call: TRBD1
cdr3_length: 15
j_call: TRBJ2-7

cdr3_aa: CASSPTQGNTGELFF
cdr3_nt: TGTGCCAGCAGTCCCACCCAGGGGAACACCGGGGAGCTGTTTTTT
clone_size: NA
v_call: TRBV28
d_call: NA
cdr3_length: 15
j_call: TRBJ2-2

cdr3_aa: CASSDRPAEAFF
cdr3_nt: TGTGCCAGCTCAGATAGGCCAGCGGAAGCTTTCTTT
clone_size: once
v_call: TRBV18
d_call: NA
cdr3_length: 12
j_call: TRBJ1-1

cdr3_aa: CASSQGQGQPQHF
cdr3_nt: TGCGCCAGCAGCCAAGGACAGGGTCAGCCCCAGCATTTT
clone_size: NA
v_call: TRBV4-1
d_call: TRBD1
cdr3_length: 13
j_call: TRBJ1-5

cdr3_aa: CSVTQEGVYF
cdr3_nt: TGCAGCGTTACTCAGGAAGGCGTATATTTT
clone_size: NA
v_call: TRBV29-1
d_call: NA
cdr3_length: 10
j_call: TRBJ1-3

cdr3_aa: CASSPPPLAGVRETQYF
cdr3_nt: TGTGCCAGCAGCCCACCGCCACTAGCGGGTGTACGAGAGACCCAGTACTTC
clone_size: NA
v_call: TRBV11-2
d_call: TRBD2
cdr3_length: 17
j_call: TRBJ2-5

cdr3_aa: CASSSPGTSATGELFF
cdr3_nt: TGTGCCAGCAGCTCCCCCGGGACAAGCGCCACCGGGGAGCTGTTTTTT
clone_size: NA
v_call: TRBV7-8
d_call: NA
cdr3_length: 16
j_call: TRBJ2-2

cdr3_aa: CASSLTGSITEAFF
cdr3_nt: TGTGCCAGCAGCCTAACAGGTTCTATCACTGAAGCTTTCTTT
clone_size: few
v_call: TRBV27
d_call: NA
cdr3_length: 14
j_call: TRBJ1-1

cdr3_aa: CASSHLDFLAKNIQYF
cdr3_nt: TGTGCCAGCAGCCATCTGGACTTCTTAGCCAAAAACATTCAGTACTTC
clone_size: NA
v_call: TRBV4-2
d_call: NA
cdr3_length: 16
j_call: TRBJ2-4

cdr3_aa: CASSIRQPQHF
cdr3_nt: TGTGCCAGCAGCATCCGGCAGCCCCAGCATTTT
clone_size: NA
v_call: TRBV5-4
d_call: NA
cdr3_length: 11
j_call: TRBJ1-5

cdr3_aa: CASSLLLGLQETQYF
cdr3_nt: TGTGCCAGCAGTTTATTGTTGGGGCTCCAAGAGACCCAGTACTTC
clone_size: few
v_call: TRBV28
d_call: NA
cdr3_length: 15
j_call: TRBJ2-5

cdr3_aa: CASSEFQGYSGNTIYF
cdr3_nt: TGTGCCAGCAGTGAATTTCAGGGTTACTCTGGAAACACCATATATTTT
clone_size: once
v_call: TRBV6-1
d_call: NA
cdr3_length: 16
j_call: TRBJ1-3

cdr3_aa: CASSARDRGRAEAFF
cdr3_nt: TGCGCCAGCAGCGCCCGGGACAGGGGAAGGGCTGAAGCTTTCTTT
clone_size: NA
v_call: TRBV5-1
d_call: TRBD1
cdr3_length: 15
j_call: TRBJ1-1

cdr3_aa: CASIRTSGGVETQYF
cdr3_nt: TGTGCCAGCATCAGGACTAGCGGGGGGGTCGAGACCCAGTACTTC
clone_size: NA
v_call: TRBV11-2
d_call: TRBD2
cdr3_length: 15
j_call: TRBJ2-5

cdr3_aa: CATSREQLGGHTGELFF
cdr3_nt: TGTGCCACCAGCAGAGAACAACTCGGGGGTCACACCGGGGAGCTGTTTTTT
clone_size: NA
v_call: TRBV15
d_call: NA
cdr3_length: 17
j_call: TRBJ2-2

cdr3_aa: CARLPMGRLNTEAFF
cdr3_nt: TGTGCCAGACTCCCAATGGGCAGACTGAACACTGAAGCTTTCTTT
clone_size: once
v_call: TRBV6-4
d_call: NA
cdr3_length: 15
j_call: TRBJ1-1

cdr3_aa: CASSRPGAYNEQFF
cdr3_nt: TGTGCCAGCAGCCGGCCGGGGGCCTACAATGAGCAGTTCTTC
clone_size: NA
v_call: TRBV14
d_call: NA
cdr3_length: 14
j_call: TRBJ2-1